The entry below gives a single T cell receptor (beta chain) sequence along with its context. Its target is not known. The sample is drawn from a study of shared clonotypes between healthy human individuals. Assay: immunoSEQ multiplex PCR; the TCRdb copy retains only in-frame clones and omits some. In the table there are about 2,200,000 clones, approximately 94% of which are singletons. Findings and limits, study-wide: Around 4.7% of naive CD4 clonotypes were shared across four donors. The donor pool, a small one, limited the genetic and exposure-history diversity represented. What naive subsets generally showed was a larger estimated richness than memory subsets showed.

Only CD45RO-negative cells positively selected for CCR7 counted as naive CD8 cells, so terminally differentiated effector memory CD45RA+ cells were excluded. This receptor was obtained from a man younger than 35 in good health. Some clones in this sample may be carry-over from other donors' samples. The sequenced material came from naive CD8+ T cells from PBMCs.

In nucleotides, the CDR3 is TGTGCCAGCAGCTCCCGGGACAGCGCTTTCCAAGAGACCCAGTACTTC. Translated: CASSSRDSAFQETQYF. The gene calls are TRBV11-2 and TRBJ2-5; the match to TRBD1 covers 7 bases. J lost 1 base, V lost 4 bases, and 9 bases had no gene match. The CDR3 runs 16 residues. Germline-derived CDR1 and CDR2 are SGHAT and FQNNGV.